This is a list of T cell receptor beta chains from one sample in a study of cytomegalovirus exposure and HLA in healthy donors. Repertoires were generated with immunoSEQ multiplex PCR, while TCRdb's copy carries only in-frame clones and drops some. This repertoire includes roughly 190,000 clones. The material sequenced was PBMCs. Receptors were obtained from a woman aged 18-29 years in good health and CMV-seropositive. Both conserved end residues are part of each CDR3. The D gene is left open where the match is weak.

v_gene	j_gene	len	d_gene	CDR3aa	CDR3nt
TRBV6-5	TRBJ1-3	14	-	CASSEKQPGNTIYF	TGTGCCAGCAGTGAAAAACAGCCTGGAAACACCATATATTTT
TRBV6-5	TRBJ2-2	14	TRBD1	CASSWDRVAGELFF	TGTGCCAGCAGTTGGGACAGGGTCGCCGGGGAGCTGTTTTTT
TRBV2	TRBJ2-7	12	-	CASSAVPYEQYF	TGTGCCAGCAGTGCGGTCCCCTACGAGCAGTACTTC
TRBV10-3	TRBJ2-3	12	-	CAISSPLDTQYF	TGTGCCATCAGTAGCCCCTTGGATACGCAGTATTTT
TRBV7-9	TRBJ1-1	15	-	CASSTRLRKNTEAFF	TGTGCCAGCAGCACGAGACTGAGGAAGAACACTGAAGCTTTCTTT
TRBV29-1	TRBJ1-1	12	TRBD1	CSVGTGNTEAFF	TGCAGCGTCGGGACAGGGAACACTGAAGCTTTCTTT
TRBV7-8	TRBJ2-7	16	TRBD2	CASSPSFSGGRYEQYF	TGTGCCAGCAGCCCCTCCTTTAGCGGGGGGAGGTACGAGCAGTACTTC
TRBV5-1	TRBJ2-5	15	-	CASSSGQGGGETQYF	TGCGCCAGCAGCTCAGGACAGGGAGGGGGGGAGACCCAGTACTTC
TRBV11-3	TRBJ2-3	15	TRBD1	CASSPGQVPTDTQYF	TGTGCCAGCAGCCCCGGACAGGTCCCCACAGATACGCAGTATTTT
TRBV10-3	TRBJ2-5	13	-	CAISESGAETQYF	TGTGCCATCAGTGAGTCGGGCGCGGAGACCCAGTACTTC
TRBV6-5	TRBJ1-1	11	-	CASTWGTEAFF	TGTGCCAGCACCTGGGGGACAGAAGCTTTCTTT
TRBV4-1	TRBJ2-7	16	-	CASSQDLSPSLYEQYF	TGCGCCAGCAGCCAAGATCTCAGTCCTTCTCTTTACGAGCAGTACTTC
TRBV7-2	TRBJ1-5	14	-	CASSLISVNQPQHF	TGTGCCAGCAGCTTAATTTCGGTGAATCAGCCCCAGCATTTT